The 8 T cell receptor beta chains in this list originate from one sample, sequenced in a study of T cells in Graves' hyperthyroidism and ophthalmopathy. TCR beta CDR3 sequences were amplified from RNA transcripts. TCR CDR3 regions were first amplified by RT-PCR with HTBI primers. MiXCR, run by TCRdb on the multiplex PCR reads, gives a single entry per CDR3 protein. The data show around 360,000 distinct CDR3 sequences, with nearly 15% seen just once and approximately 19% held by the top ten. Sequencing used blood. The receptors stem from a woman aged 55-70 years with Graves' ophthalmopathy.

In its sample, this clonotype was seen a few times. This sequence joins TRBV9 and TRBJ2-7; perhaps D is TRBD1 or TRBD2 (6 bases each). V lost 0 bases to trimming and J lost 2 bases, with 9 bases between them. Germline V lookup: CDR1 SGDLS, CDR2 YYNGEE. This CDR3 is built from 14 residues. CDR3 nucleotide sequence: TGTGCCAGCAGCGTAGGGGGGGCTCCCTACGAGCAGTACTTC. This sequence encodes CASSVGGAPYEQYF. Drawing the rest from reference TRBV9 and TRBJ2-7, the complete variable domain is DSGVTQTPKHLITATGQRVTLRCSPRSGDLSVYWYQQSLDQGLQFLIQYYNGEERAKGNILERFSAQQFPDLHSELNLSSLELGDSALYFCASSVGGAPYEQYFGPGTRLTVT.

At least ten counts were recorded for this clonotype. This chain joins TRBV7-9 and TRBJ2-3, with D tentatively TRBD1 or TRBD2 (5 bases each). CDR1 SEHNR and CDR2 FQNEAQ come from the germline V gene (reference sequence). V was clipped by 5 bases and J by 2 bases, with 17 bases between them. This CDR3 contains 16 residues. In nucleotides, the CDR3 is TGTGCCAGCAGCCCCACAAGGGGACCTTCCACAGATACGCAGTATTTT. Residues: CASSPTRGPSTDTQYF. Based on the CDR3 plus reference TRBV7-9 and TRBJ2-3, the full variable domain is DTGVSQNPRHKITKRGQNVTFRCDPISEHNRLYWYRQTLGQGPEFLTYFQNEAQLEKSRLLSDRFSAERPKGSFSTLEIQRTEQGDSAMYLCASSPTRGPSTDTQYFGPGTRLTVL.

This clonotype was found many times. The CDR3, as DNA: TGCAGTGCGGGGACAGGGGGGAGCTATGGCTACACCTTC. Its translation is CSAGTGGSYGYTF. The rearrangement uses TRBV20-1 and TRBJ1-2; TRBD1 matches at 11 bases. CDR1 is DFQATT, CDR2 SNEGSKA, per germline (reference sequence). V dropped 6 bases and J dropped 4; count of bases not matched to a gene: 4. CDR3 length equals 13 residues.

This clonotype was found many times. CDR3 DNA sequence: TGTGCCAGCAGTGATAGGTTAGCGGCCCTCCGTCAGCAGTTCTTC. Its translation: CASSDRLAALRQQFF. This rearrangement joins TRBV2 to TRBJ2-1, with D tentatively TRBD2 (6 bases). V shed 3 bases and J shed 11 bases, with 20 bases lying between them. The CDR3 loop spans 15 amino acids. From germline, CDR1 is SNHLY and CDR2 FYNNEI.

This clonotype came up a few times. The chain has TRBV9 and TRBJ1-2; a weak D match, TRBD1 (6 bases). V lost 5 bases and J 3 bases, leaving 20 bases between the germline ends. The germline V gene has CDR1 SGDLS and CDR2 YYNGEE. This CDR3 contains 16 residues. The CDR3 region is CASSRPTVRGDYGYTF. The CDR3 bases are TGTGCCAGCAGTCGTCCTACAGTCAGGGGCGACTATGGCTACACCTTC.

The sample holds many counts of this clonotype. The chain carries TRBV27 and TRBJ2-7, with a weak D call TRBD2 (5 bases). Germline lookup yields CDR1 MNHEY and CDR2 SMNVEV (reference sequence). The CDR3 has 15 residues. V was trimmed by 5 bases and J by 3 bases, leaving 17 bases between them. In nucleotides, the CDR3 is TGTGCCAGCAGTCCCCGGGGTAGCGTAAACTACGAGCAGTACTTC. Amino acids: CASSPRGSVNYEQYF.

This clonotype has ten or more counts. The rearrangement links TRBV20-1 to TRBJ2-3, with 12 positions matching TRBD2. The germline gives CDR1 DFQATT, CDR2 SNEGSKA (reference sequence). V lost 5 bases to trimming and J lost 2 bases; unmatched junction nucleotides: 8. The CDR3 extends over 16 amino acids. CDR3 amino acids: CSAGGLAGPPTDTQYF. CDR3 coding DNA: TGCAGTGCTGGGGGACTAGCGGGCCCCCCCACAGATACGCAGTATTTT.

This clonotype has a count of ten or more. This chain connects TRBV3-1 to TRBJ2-7; D perhaps matches TRBD1 (5 bases). Deletions cut 1 base from V and 4 bases from J, with 14 bases between. CDR1 is LGHDT, CDR2 YNNKEL, per germline (reference sequence). The CDR3 is 15 residues long. The CDR3 nucleotides read TGTGCCAGCAGCCAAGCTAGGGGTGGAACATACGAGCAGTACTTC. Translated: CASSQARGGTYEQYF.